These T cell receptor beta chains were read from a single sample in a study of CD8 T cells in ankylosing spondylitis. TCRdb re-called the 5' RACE reads with MiXCR, one entry per CDR3 protein. The table lists 210,000 or so distinct CDR3 sequences, over 7% of them singletons. The specimen sequenced was blood, either unsorted or a sorted T cell fraction (not recorded which). These receptors were taken from a female donor with ankylosing spondylitis or in good health (not recorded which). CDR3s include the opening cysteine and the closing phenylalanine or tryptophan. Each record gives: V gene, CDR3 length, clone size, J gene, D gene, CDR3 protein, CDR3 DNA. The D gene is left open where the match is weak. Clone size is shown for a subset of rows, as once, few, many or a class of expanded clone.

v_call: TRBV20-1; cdr3_length: 18; clone_size: many; j_call: TRBJ2-3; d_call: NA; cdr3_aa: CSARDPVGTATPPDTQYF; cdr3_nt: TGCAGTGCTAGAGATCCGGTTGGCACAGCGACGCCCCCAGATACGCAGTATTTT
v_call: TRBV30; cdr3_length: 14; clone_size: few; j_call: TRBJ2-1; d_call: TRBD1; cdr3_aa: CAWSSGGDVNEQFF; cdr3_nt: TGTGCCTGGAGTTCAGGGGGCGACGTCAATGAGCAGTTCTTC
v_call: TRBV6-5; cdr3_length: 17; clone_size: many; j_call: TRBJ2-1; d_call: NA; cdr3_aa: CASSYSTSTLIRDEQFF; cdr3_nt: TGTGCCAGCAGTTACTCGACGTCCACTCTTATCAGGGATGAGCAGTTCTTC
v_call: TRBV2; cdr3_length: 16; clone_size: many; j_call: TRBJ2-2; d_call: TRBD2; cdr3_aa: CASSGEREGLTGELFF; cdr3_nt: TGTGCCAGCAGTGGGGAGCGGGAGGGCCTCACCGGGGAGCTGTTTTTT
v_call: TRBV7-2; cdr3_length: 15; clone_size: few; j_call: TRBJ2-1; d_call: TRBD1; cdr3_aa: CASSATGVKYNEQFF; cdr3_nt: TGTGCCAGCAGCGCCACAGGGGTTAAATACAATGAGCAGTTCTTC
v_call: TRBV9; cdr3_length: 15; clone_size: many; j_call: TRBJ1-1; d_call: NA; cdr3_aa: CASSARGGDWTEAFF; cdr3_nt: TGTGCCAGCAGCGCCCGGGGGGGGGATTGGACTGAAGCTTTCTTT
v_call: TRBV29-1; cdr3_length: 15; clone_size: NA; j_call: TRBJ1-2; d_call: NA; cdr3_aa: CSVVTALRGNYGYTF; cdr3_nt: TGCAGCGTTGTAACAGCGCTAAGGGGTAACTATGGCTACACCTTC
v_call: TRBV7-2; cdr3_length: 13; clone_size: NA; j_call: TRBJ1-1; d_call: NA; cdr3_aa: CTSSLRGPTEAFF; cdr3_nt: TGTACCAGCAGCTTGCGAGGGCCAACTGAAGCTTTCTTT
v_call: TRBV7-2; cdr3_length: 14; clone_size: many; j_call: TRBJ2-1; d_call: TRBD2; cdr3_aa: CASSSLAGHNEQFF; cdr3_nt: TGTGCCAGCAGCTCCCTAGCGGGCCACAATGAGCAGTTCTTC
v_call: TRBV15; cdr3_length: 13; clone_size: NA; j_call: TRBJ2-7; d_call: NA; cdr3_aa: CATSRQGSSEQYF; cdr3_nt: TGTGCCACCAGCAGACAGGGAAGTAGCGAGCAGTACTTC
v_call: TRBV7-3; cdr3_length: 14; clone_size: many; j_call: TRBJ2-1; d_call: NA; cdr3_aa: CASSLEDVRNEQFF; cdr3_nt: TGTGCCAGCAGCTTAGAGGATGTACGTAATGAGCAGTTCTTC
v_call: TRBV5-1; cdr3_length: 16; clone_size: many; j_call: TRBJ2-1; d_call: NA; cdr3_aa: CASSLEGREQYNEQFF; cdr3_nt: TGCGCCAGCAGCTTGGAGGGACGGGAACAATACAATGAGCAGTTCTTC
v_call: TRBV4-3; cdr3_length: 14; clone_size: many; j_call: TRBJ1-1; d_call: NA; cdr3_aa: CASTQGGGNTEAFF; cdr3_nt: TGCGCCAGCACTCAGGGAGGGGGTAACACTGAAGCTTTCTTT
v_call: TRBV28; cdr3_length: 12; clone_size: many; j_call: TRBJ2-7; d_call: NA; cdr3_aa: CASSLDIYEQYF; cdr3_nt: TGTGCCAGCAGCCTTGACATTTACGAGCAGTACTTC
v_call: TRBV6-2/TRBV6-3; cdr3_length: 12; clone_size: many; j_call: TRBJ2-7; d_call: NA; cdr3_aa: CASGRSSYEQYF; cdr3_nt: TGTGCCAGCGGGAGGAGCTCCTACGAGCAGTACTTC
v_call: TRBV20-1; cdr3_length: 16; clone_size: few; j_call: TRBJ1-5; d_call: TRBD1; cdr3_aa: CSAKRFPGQNNQPQHF; cdr3_nt: TGCAGTGCTAAACGTTTCCCGGGACAGAACAATCAGCCCCAGCATTTT
v_call: TRBV4-3; cdr3_length: 16; clone_size: many; j_call: TRBJ2-1; d_call: TRBD2; cdr3_aa: CASSHPQGLASNEQFF; cdr3_nt: TGCGCCAGCAGCCACCCCCAGGGACTAGCGAGCAATGAGCAGTTCTTC
v_call: TRBV27; cdr3_length: 13; clone_size: many; j_call: TRBJ1-2; d_call: TRBD1; cdr3_aa: CASRTQGSHGYTF; cdr3_nt: TGTGCCAGCAGAACACAGGGGAGCCATGGCTACACCTTC
v_call: TRBV6-1; cdr3_length: 14; clone_size: many; j_call: TRBJ1-1; d_call: NA; cdr3_aa: CASSNRGLPMEAFF; cdr3_nt: TGTGCCAGCAGTAATCGGGGCCTACCTATGGAAGCTTTCTTT
v_call: TRBV20-1; cdr3_length: 15; clone_size: NA; j_call: TRBJ2-2; d_call: TRBD2; cdr3_aa: CSARGERGNTGELFF; cdr3_nt: TGCAGTGCCCGGGGGGAGCGGGGGAACACCGGGGAGCTGTTTTTT
v_call: TRBV10-2; cdr3_length: 14; clone_size: few; j_call: TRBJ2-1; d_call: NA; cdr3_aa: CASTPRQLFNEQFF; cdr3_nt: TGCGCCAGCACCCCCCGCCAACTATTCAATGAGCAGTTCTTC
v_call: TRBV10-3; cdr3_length: 14; clone_size: many; j_call: TRBJ1-2; d_call: TRBD1; cdr3_aa: CAIRDQTGDYGYTF; cdr3_nt: TGTGCCATCAGGGACCAAACAGGGGACTATGGCTACACCTTC
v_call: TRBV5-1; cdr3_length: 15; clone_size: many; j_call: TRBJ2-5; d_call: TRBD1; cdr3_aa: CASSLRTGGRETQYF; cdr3_nt: TGCGCCAGCAGCCTCCGAACAGGGGGCCGTGAGACCCAGTACTTC
v_call: TRBV7-9; cdr3_length: 14; clone_size: few; j_call: TRBJ1-2; d_call: NA; cdr3_aa: CASSLQGSERGYTF; cdr3_nt: TGTGCCAGCAGCCTACAGGGATCTGAACGCGGCTACACCTTC
v_call: TRBV2; cdr3_length: 13; clone_size: many; j_call: TRBJ2-3; d_call: NA; cdr3_aa: CASSYPTTDTQYF; cdr3_nt: TGTGCCAGCAGTTACCCGACCACAGATACGCAGTATTTT
v_call: TRBV5-1; cdr3_length: 20; clone_size: many; j_call: TRBJ1-1; d_call: TRBD1; cdr3_aa: CASSLGPRQGREWLRRKAFF; cdr3_nt: TGCGCCAGCAGCTTGGGACCTCGACAGGGGCGAGAGTGGTTGAGGAGGAAAGCTTTCTTT
v_call: TRBV20-1; cdr3_length: 14; clone_size: many; j_call: TRBJ2-5; d_call: TRBD2; cdr3_aa: CSATRTSGVETQYF; cdr3_nt: TGCAGTGCAACACGGACTAGCGGGGTTGAGACCCAGTACTTC
v_call: TRBV30; cdr3_length: 13; clone_size: few; j_call: TRBJ1-1; d_call: NA; cdr3_aa: CAWSVRVGTEAFF; cdr3_nt: TGTGCCTGGAGTGTTAGGGTTGGCACTGAAGCTTTCTTT
v_call: TRBV5-6; cdr3_length: 12; clone_size: many; j_call: TRBJ1-2; d_call: NA; cdr3_aa: CASSLGRLGYTF; cdr3_nt: TGTGCCAGCAGCTTGGGCCGTCTTGGCTACACCTTC
v_call: TRBV20-1; cdr3_length: 13; clone_size: many; j_call: TRBJ2-1; d_call: NA; cdr3_aa: CSVSALTYNEQFF; cdr3_nt: TGCAGTGTTTCGGCTCTCACGTACAATGAGCAGTTCTTC
v_call: TRBV10-3; cdr3_length: 13; clone_size: once; j_call: TRBJ2-7; d_call: TRBD1; cdr3_aa: CAISDRVGYEQYF; cdr3_nt: TGTGCCATTTCGGACAGGGTGGGCTACGAGCAGTACTTC
v_call: TRBV6-1; cdr3_length: 16; clone_size: many; j_call: TRBJ2-7; d_call: NA; cdr3_aa: CASNRGYGTANHEQYF; cdr3_nt: TGTGCCAGCAACCGGGGGTATGGGACAGCTAACCACGAGCAGTACTTC
v_call: TRBV20-1; cdr3_length: 14; clone_size: many; j_call: TRBJ2-1; d_call: TRBD2; cdr3_aa: CSARDSSGLNEQFF; cdr3_nt: TGCAGTGCTAGAGATTCTAGCGGCCTCAATGAGCAGTTCTTC
v_call: TRBV25-1; cdr3_length: 15; clone_size: many; j_call: TRBJ1-2; d_call: TRBD1; cdr3_aa: CASSAPGQGGYGYTF; cdr3_nt: TGTGCCAGCAGTGCTCCGGGACAGGGGGGGTATGGCTACACCTTC
v_call: TRBV2; cdr3_length: 14; clone_size: NA; j_call: TRBJ1-1; d_call: NA; cdr3_aa: CASSEATLNTEAFF; cdr3_nt: TGTGCCAGCAGTGAGGCGACATTGAACACTGAAGCTTTCTTT
v_call: TRBV29-1; cdr3_length: 14; clone_size: many; j_call: TRBJ2-1; d_call: TRBD1; cdr3_aa: CSGTGRSSYNEQFF; cdr3_nt: TGCAGCGGGACAGGCCGGAGCTCCTACAATGAGCAGTTCTTC
v_call: TRBV7-2; cdr3_length: 15; clone_size: many; j_call: TRBJ2-4; d_call: TRBD2; cdr3_aa: CASSWKLAGKNIQYF; cdr3_nt: TGTGCCAGCAGCTGGAAGTTAGCGGGGAAAAACATTCAGTACTTC
v_call: TRBV20-1; cdr3_length: 11; clone_size: many; j_call: TRBJ1-1; d_call: NA; cdr3_aa: CSARRRGEAFF; cdr3_nt: TGCAGTGCTAGGCGTCGGGGTGAAGCTTTCTTT
v_call: TRBV18; cdr3_length: 14; clone_size: many; j_call: TRBJ2-7; d_call: TRBD1; cdr3_aa: CASSPPGQLYEQYF; cdr3_nt: TGTGCCAGCTCACCACCGGGACAGCTCTACGAGCAGTACTTC
v_call: TRBV5-1; cdr3_length: 15; clone_size: many; j_call: TRBJ1-1; d_call: NA; cdr3_aa: CASSLVPDRRAEAFF; cdr3_nt: TGCGCCAGCAGCTTGGTCCCCGACAGGAGGGCTGAAGCTTTCTTT
v_call: TRBV7-2; cdr3_length: 14; clone_size: NA; j_call: TRBJ2-7; d_call: NA; cdr3_aa: CASSYRDTAYEQYF; cdr3_nt: TGTGCCAGCAGCTACCGGGACACCGCCTACGAGCAGTACTTC
v_call: TRBV20-1; cdr3_length: 14; clone_size: many; j_call: TRBJ2-1; d_call: NA; cdr3_aa: CSASPRSTLNEQFF; cdr3_nt: TGCAGTGCTAGCCCACGTTCGACTCTCAATGAGCAGTTCTTC
v_call: TRBV6-2/TRBV6-3; cdr3_length: 15; clone_size: many; j_call: TRBJ1-2; d_call: NA; cdr3_aa: CASTKDAGDFYGYTF; cdr3_nt: TGTGCCAGCACCAAGGATGCCGGGGATTTTTATGGCTACACCTTC
v_call: TRBV5-1; cdr3_length: 17; clone_size: many; j_call: TRBJ2-5; d_call: TRBD2; cdr3_aa: CASSLALAGGNTPTQYF; cdr3_nt: TGCGCCAGCAGCTTGGCATTAGCGGGAGGAAATACTCCGACCCAGTACTTC
v_call: TRBV20-1; cdr3_length: 14; clone_size: many; j_call: TRBJ2-3; d_call: TRBD2; cdr3_aa: CSANSGRGTDTQYF; cdr3_nt: TGCAGTGCTAATAGCGGGAGGGGCACAGATACGCAGTATTTT
v_call: TRBV7-2; cdr3_length: 11; clone_size: NA; j_call: TRBJ2-7; d_call: NA; cdr3_aa: CASSFNHEQYF; cdr3_nt: TGTGCCAGCAGCTTCAACCACGAGCAGTACTTC
v_call: TRBV5-6; cdr3_length: 16; clone_size: many; j_call: TRBJ2-1; d_call: NA; cdr3_aa: CASSLSTGAPYNEQFF; cdr3_nt: TGTGCCAGCAGTTTATCGACGGGAGCTCCCTACAATGAGCAGTTCTTC
v_call: TRBV27; cdr3_length: 15; clone_size: few; j_call: TRBJ1-3; d_call: NA; cdr3_aa: CASRPSGGSGNTIYF; cdr3_nt: TGTGCCAGCAGACCGAGTGGGGGCTCTGGAAACACCATATATTTT
v_call: TRBV29-1; cdr3_length: 13; clone_size: many; j_call: TRBJ2-5; d_call: NA; cdr3_aa: CSVDPGGLETQYF; cdr3_nt: TGCAGCGTGGACCCCGGCGGGTTGGAGACCCAGTACTTC